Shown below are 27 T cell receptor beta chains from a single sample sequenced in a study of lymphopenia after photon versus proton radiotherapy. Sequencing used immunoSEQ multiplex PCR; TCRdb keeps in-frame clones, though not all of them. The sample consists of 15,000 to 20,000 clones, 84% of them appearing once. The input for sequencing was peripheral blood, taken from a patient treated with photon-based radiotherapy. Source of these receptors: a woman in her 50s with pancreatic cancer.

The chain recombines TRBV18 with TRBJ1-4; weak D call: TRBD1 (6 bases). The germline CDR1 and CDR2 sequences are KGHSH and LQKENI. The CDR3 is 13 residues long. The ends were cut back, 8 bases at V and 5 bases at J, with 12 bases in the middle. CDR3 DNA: TGTGCCAGCACCGGGGGCCCAAATGAAAAACTGTTTTTT. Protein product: CASTGGPNEKLFF.

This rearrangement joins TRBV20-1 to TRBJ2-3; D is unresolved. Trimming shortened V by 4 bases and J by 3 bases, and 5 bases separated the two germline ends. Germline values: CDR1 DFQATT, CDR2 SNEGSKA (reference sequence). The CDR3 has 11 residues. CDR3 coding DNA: TGCAGTGCTACGGCGACAGATACGCAGTATTTT. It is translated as CSATATDTQYF.

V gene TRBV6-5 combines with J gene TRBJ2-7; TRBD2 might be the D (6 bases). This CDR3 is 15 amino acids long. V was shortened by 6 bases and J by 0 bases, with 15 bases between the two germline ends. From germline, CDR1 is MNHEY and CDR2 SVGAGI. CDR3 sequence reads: CASRLRDFHSYEQYF. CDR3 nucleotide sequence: TGTGCCAGCAGGTTGAGGGACTTTCACTCCTACGAGCAGTACTTC.

As DNA, the CDR3 is TGTGCCAGCAGCTTATCGTCTCTAGCGGCGAACACCGGGGAGCTGTTTTTT. Its protein is CASSLSSLAANTGELFF. The V call is TRBV7-6, the J call TRBJ2-2; TRBD2 agrees at 7 bases. CDR3 length equals 17 residues. Germline CDR1 and CDR2: SGHVS and FNYEAQ. J lost 0 bases, V lost 2 bases, and 6 bases had no gene match.

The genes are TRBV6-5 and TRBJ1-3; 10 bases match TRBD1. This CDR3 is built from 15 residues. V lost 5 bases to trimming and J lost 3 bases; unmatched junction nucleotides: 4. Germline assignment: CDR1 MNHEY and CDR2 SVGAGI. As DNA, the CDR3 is TGTGCCAGCAGTCCGACAGGGGGCTATGGAAACACCATATATTTT. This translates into CASSPTGGYGNTIYF.

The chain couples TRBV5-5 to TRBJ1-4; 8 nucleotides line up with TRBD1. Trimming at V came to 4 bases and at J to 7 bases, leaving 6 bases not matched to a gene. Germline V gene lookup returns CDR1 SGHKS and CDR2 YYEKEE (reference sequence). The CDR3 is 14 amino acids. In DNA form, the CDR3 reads TGTGCCAGCAGCACAGGACAGGGTGGTGAAAAACTGTTTTTT. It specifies CASSTGQGGEKLFF.

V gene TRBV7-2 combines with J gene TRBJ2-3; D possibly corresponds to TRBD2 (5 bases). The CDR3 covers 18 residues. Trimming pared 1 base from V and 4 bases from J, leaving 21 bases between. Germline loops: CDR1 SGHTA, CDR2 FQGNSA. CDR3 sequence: CASSLDIFPQRNADTQYF. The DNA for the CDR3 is TGTGCCAGCAGCTTAGACATCTTTCCGCAGCGGAACGCAGATACGCAGTATTTT.

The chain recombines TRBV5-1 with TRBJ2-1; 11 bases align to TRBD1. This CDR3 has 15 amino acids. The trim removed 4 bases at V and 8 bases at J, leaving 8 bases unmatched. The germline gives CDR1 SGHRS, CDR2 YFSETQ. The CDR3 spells CASSMSGQGAHEQFF. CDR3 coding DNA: TGCGCCAGCAGCATGTCCGGACAGGGGGCTCATGAGCAGTTCTTC.

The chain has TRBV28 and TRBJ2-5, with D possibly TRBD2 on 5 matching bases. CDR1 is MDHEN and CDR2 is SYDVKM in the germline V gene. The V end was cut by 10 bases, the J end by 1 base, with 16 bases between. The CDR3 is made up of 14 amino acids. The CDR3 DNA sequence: TGTGCCACCAACGAGGAGGCGGCCCAAGAGACCCAGTACTTC. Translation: CATNEEAAQETQYF.

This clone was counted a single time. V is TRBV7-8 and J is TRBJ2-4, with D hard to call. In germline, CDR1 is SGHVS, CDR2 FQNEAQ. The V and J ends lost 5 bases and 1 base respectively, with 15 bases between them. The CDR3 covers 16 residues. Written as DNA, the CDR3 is TGTGCCAGCAGCACGTACAGCCTTTTGGCCAAAAACATTCAGTACTTC. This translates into CASSTYSLLAKNIQYF.

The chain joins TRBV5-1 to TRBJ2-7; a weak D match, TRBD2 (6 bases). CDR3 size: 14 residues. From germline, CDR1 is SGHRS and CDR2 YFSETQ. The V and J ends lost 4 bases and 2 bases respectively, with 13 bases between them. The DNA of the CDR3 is TGCGCCAGCAGCCCGGGGGACCAAACCTACGAGCAGTACTTC. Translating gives CASSPGDQTYEQYF.

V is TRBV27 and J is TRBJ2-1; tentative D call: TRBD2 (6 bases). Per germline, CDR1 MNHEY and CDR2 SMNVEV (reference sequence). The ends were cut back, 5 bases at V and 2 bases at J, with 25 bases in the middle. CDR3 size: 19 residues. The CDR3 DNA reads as TGTGCCAGCAGTCCCACAGCGGGCGGCGCCGGTGTTCCCTACAATGAGCAGTTCTTC. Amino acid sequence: CASSPTAGGAGVPYNEQFF.

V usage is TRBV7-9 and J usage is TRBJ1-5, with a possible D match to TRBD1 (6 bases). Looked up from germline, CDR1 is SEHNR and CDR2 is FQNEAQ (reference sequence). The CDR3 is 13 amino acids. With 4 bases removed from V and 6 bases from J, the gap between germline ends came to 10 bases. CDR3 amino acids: CASSSGAGQPQHF. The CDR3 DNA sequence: TGTGCCAGCAGCTCAGGGGCTGGTCAGCCCCAGCATTTT.

CDR3 DNA: TGTGCCAGCCGACCTCCTCTTCAGGATTTCAAAAACATTCAGTACTTC. Protein sequence: CASRPPLQDFKNIQYF. The rearrangement uses TRBV21-1 and TRBJ2-4; TRBD1 is the table's D call and was not checked against the DNA. TRBV21-1 is shown as a pseudogene. CDR3 length: 16 amino acids.

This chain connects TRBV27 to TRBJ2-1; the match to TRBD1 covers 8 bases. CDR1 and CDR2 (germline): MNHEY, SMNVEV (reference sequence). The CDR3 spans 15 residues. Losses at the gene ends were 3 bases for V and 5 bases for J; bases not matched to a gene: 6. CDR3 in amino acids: CASSFDRGLHNEQFF. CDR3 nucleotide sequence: TGTGCCAGCAGTTTCGACAGGGGCCTACACAATGAGCAGTTCTTC.

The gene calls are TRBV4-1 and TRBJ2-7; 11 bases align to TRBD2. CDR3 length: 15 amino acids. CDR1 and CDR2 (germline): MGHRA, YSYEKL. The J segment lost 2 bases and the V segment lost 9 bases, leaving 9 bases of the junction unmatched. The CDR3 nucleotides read TGCGCCAGTCGCGTGGGACTAGCGGATACCTACGAGCAGTACTTC. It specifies CASRVGLADTYEQYF.

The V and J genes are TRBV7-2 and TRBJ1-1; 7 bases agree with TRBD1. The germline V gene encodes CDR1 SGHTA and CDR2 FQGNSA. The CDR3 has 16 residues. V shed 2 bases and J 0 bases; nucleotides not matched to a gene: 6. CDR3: CASSLLGGAMNTEAFF. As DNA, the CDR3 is TGTGCCAGCAGCTTATTAGGGGGCGCGATGAACACTGAAGCTTTCTTT.

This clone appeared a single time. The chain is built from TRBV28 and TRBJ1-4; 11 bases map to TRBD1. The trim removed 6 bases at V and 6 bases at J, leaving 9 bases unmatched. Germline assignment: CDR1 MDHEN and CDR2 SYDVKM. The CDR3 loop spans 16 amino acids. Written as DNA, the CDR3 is TGTGCCAGCAGAGGACAGGGGGCCGCTGAGGATGAAAAACTGTTTTTT. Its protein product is CASRGQGAAEDEKLFF.

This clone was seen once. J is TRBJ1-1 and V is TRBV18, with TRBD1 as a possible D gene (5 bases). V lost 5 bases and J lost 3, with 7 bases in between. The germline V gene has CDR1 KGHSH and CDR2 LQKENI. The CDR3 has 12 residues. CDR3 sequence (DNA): TGTGCCAGCTCAAGGGGTTACACTGAAGCTTTCTTT. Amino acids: CASSRGYTEAFF.

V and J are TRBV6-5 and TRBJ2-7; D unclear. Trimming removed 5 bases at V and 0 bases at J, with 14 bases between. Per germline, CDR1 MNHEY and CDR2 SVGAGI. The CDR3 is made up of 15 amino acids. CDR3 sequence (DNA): TGTGCCAGCAGTGCCGGGCCCGGAGACTCCTACGAGCAGTACTTC. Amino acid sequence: CASSAGPGDSYEQYF.

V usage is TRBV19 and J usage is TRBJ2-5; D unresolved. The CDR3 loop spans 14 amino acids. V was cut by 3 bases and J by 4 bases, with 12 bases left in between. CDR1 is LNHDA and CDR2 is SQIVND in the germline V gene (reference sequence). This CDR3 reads CASSMYYPGETQYF. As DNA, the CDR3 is TGTGCCAGTAGTATGTACTACCCGGGAGAGACCCAGTACTTC.

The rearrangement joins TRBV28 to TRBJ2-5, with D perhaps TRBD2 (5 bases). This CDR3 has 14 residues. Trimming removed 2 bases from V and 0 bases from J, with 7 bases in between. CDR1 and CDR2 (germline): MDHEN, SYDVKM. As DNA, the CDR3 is TGTGCCAGCAGTTTAACTAGTAACCAAGAGACCCAGTACTTC. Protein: CASSLTSNQETQYF.

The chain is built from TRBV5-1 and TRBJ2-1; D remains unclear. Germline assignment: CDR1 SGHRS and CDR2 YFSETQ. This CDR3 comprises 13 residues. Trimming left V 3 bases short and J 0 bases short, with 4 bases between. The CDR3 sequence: CASSSDSYNEQFF. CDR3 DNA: TGCGCCAGCAGCTCTGACTCCTACAATGAGCAGTTCTTC.

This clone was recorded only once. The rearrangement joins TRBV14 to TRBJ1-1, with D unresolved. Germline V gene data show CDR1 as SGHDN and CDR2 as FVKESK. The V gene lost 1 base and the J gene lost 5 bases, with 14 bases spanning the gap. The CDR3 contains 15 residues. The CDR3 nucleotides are TGTGCCAGCAGCCAAGTCGGCAGTTTGGGGACTGAAGCTTTCTTT. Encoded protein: CASSQVGSLGTEAFF.

CDR3 sequence (DNA): TGTGCCAGCAGCGGCCGACAGGATAGCTCCTACAATGAGCAGTTCTTC. Protein product: CASSGRQDSSYNEQFF. The J gene is TRBJ2-1, the V gene TRBV7-8, with a possible D match to TRBD1 (6 bases). V was shortened by 5 bases and J by 0 bases, with 14 bases between the two germline ends. The germline V gene encodes CDR1 SGHVS and CDR2 FQNEAQ. The CDR3 loop spans 16 amino acids.

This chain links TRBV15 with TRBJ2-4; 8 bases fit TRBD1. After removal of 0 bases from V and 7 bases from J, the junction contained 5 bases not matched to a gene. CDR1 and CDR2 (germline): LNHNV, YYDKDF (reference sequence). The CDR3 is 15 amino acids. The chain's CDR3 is CATSRDRTGTNIQYF. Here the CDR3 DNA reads TGTGCCACCAGCAGAGACCGGACAGGGACCAACATTCAGTACTTC.

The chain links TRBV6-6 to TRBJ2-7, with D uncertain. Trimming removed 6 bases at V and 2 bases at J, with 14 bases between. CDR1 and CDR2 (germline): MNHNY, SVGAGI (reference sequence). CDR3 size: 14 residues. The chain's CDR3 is CASRSRPHTYEQYF. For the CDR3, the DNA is TGTGCCAGCAGGTCGCGGCCCCACACCTACGAGCAGTACTTC.